This T cell receptor (beta chain) was identified during a study of blood T cell repertoires in COVID-19. Study-wide background: Samples of COVID-19 (acute and convalescent) were obtained from the United States, Italy and Spain. T cells, B-cell-depleted T cells, or PBMCs supplied cDNA or gDNA.

The method was immunoSEQ multiplex PCR; TCRdb's version includes in-frame clones alone and lacks a portion of them. The table lists about 130,000 clones, about four fifths of them singletons. This clone was counted a few times. This CDR3 has 16 amino acids. V was cut by 3 bases and J by 7 bases, with 17 bases left in between. Germline CDR1 and CDR2: SGHNT and YYREEE (reference sequence). This TCR was sampled from a woman aged 65 to 85 with COVID-19, enrolled during active disease. The V call is TRBV5-4, the J call TRBJ1-6; tentative D call: TRBD1 (6 bases). The sequenced material came from peripheral blood. For the CDR3, the DNA is TGTGCCAGCAGCTCCGGAATACAGGGAAGGAATTCACCCCTCCACTTT. Amino acid sequence: CASSSGIQGRNSPLHF.